This record concerns one T cell receptor (beta chain) sequence. Random hexamers were used to reverse transcribe the RNA input (about 0.5 to 1 ug). Amplification of TCR beta CDR3 spanned 54 Vbeta and 13 Jbeta via immunoSEQ multiplex PCR. TCRdb used MiXCR to reprocess the immunoSEQ multiplex PCR reads, holding one entry per CDR3 protein. The table lists around 140,000 distinct CDR3 sequences, around 85% of them singletons. Sequencing of TCR beta was performed on blood CD8+ T cells and on blood CD4+ T cells. Multiple sclerosis controls were treatment-naive patients with stable or active relapsing-remitting disease. This sample was included in a study of CD8 T cells in Susac syndrome. The CDR3 length is 14 residues. V lost 7 bases to trimming and J lost 3 bases, with 13 bases between them. Germline CDR1 is MNHEY and CDR2 is SVGEGT.

The clonotype originates from a human donor with multiple sclerosis. The genes are TRBV6-2 or TRBV6-3 and TRBJ1-5; D uncertain. Sequences were obtained from CD8+ T cells from PBMCs. CDR3 in DNA: TGTGCCAGCACCGATGTAGGGTCCAATCAGCCCCAGCATTTT. This codes for CASTDVGSNQPQHF.